The entry that follows covers one T cell receptor (beta chain) sequence. This clonotype was detected only a few times. It has no known antigen specificity. No qualities accompany the bases; no much larger clone lies one base away. Donors were approximately 42 systemically healthy Caucasian individuals from Russia aged about 6 to 100 years. Roughly 9.5 milliliters of peripheral blood were drawn from each donor into EDTA-treated Vacutainer tubes. PBMCs were isolated by Ficoll-Paque density-gradient centrifugation, with at least 6.5 million obtained per sample. Total RNA was extracted from PBMCs with Trizol reagent, with at least 6 micrograms obtained per sample. For every donor, an aliquot of PBMCs went through flow cytometry to measure the percentages of naive CD45RAhigh/CD27high T cells. Libraries came from 5' RACE. The sequencer listed for this sample is Illumina HiSeq 2500. A second about 7 to 12 cycle PCR used a sample-barcoded 5' primer and a J-beta primer mix. Each TCR beta cDNA molecule received a unique molecular identifier from a template-switch 5' adaptor carrying 12 random nucleotides. Each sample yielded at least 2.5 million CDR3-containing paired-end reads. First-strand cDNA was synthesized from all RNA with the Mint cDNA synthesis kit, primed by a TRBC-specific oligonucleotide. All cDNA was treated with uracil-DNA glycosylase and then went through a first 18-cycle PCR with the universal primers M1SS and BC2_uni_R. Concerning the study's data processing: For normalization, 1 million high-quality reads were randomly selected from each sample, with every read carrying a distinct molecular identifier. Instead of being binned into consensus sequences, reads that shared molecular identifiers were thrown out. MiTCR, set to a Q25 quality threshold and the strictest error-elimination algorithm, was used for CDR3 identification, clonotype clustering and error correction. Lower-bound total TCR beta diversity was estimated with a nonparametric unseen species model using Euler transformation. The public sequencing data were trimmed at Q25 with fastp and processed into clonotypes with MiXCR by TCRdb, which kept only in-frame beta chains. Rows are unified per CDR3 protein, each entry keeping the most common DNA and genes. It is TCRdb's table, rather than the study itself, that gives the V and J calls and clone size. The sample contains about 720,000 distinct CDR3 sequences, 25% of them found a single time. Clones ranked in the top ten supply under 4.5% of the sample.

These data come from a study of blood T cells in healthy people across ages (dated by TCRdb to the mid-2010s). For the study in its entirety: Template switching captured roughly one uniquely barcoded TCR beta cDNA molecule per two T cells in model experiments. To track age-related changes in TCR beta repertoire diversity, the study relied on deep sequencing normalized with unique cDNA molecular identifiers. Using the same blood draw, the study looked at two additional independent replicas of 1 million unique cDNA reads for two donors, one aged 18 to 30 and the other aged 80 or older. Donors were grouped into four age groups: young (average roughly 17 years), middle-aged (39), aged (around 56) and long-lived (82).

Overall results and qualifications from the work: Observed TCR beta diversity per million T cells fell roughly linearly with age, and a significant reduction was already apparent by age around 40. Because the CMV infection status of the donors was unknown, age-related changes in expanded clonotypes may potentially have been confounded. Observed TCR beta diversity correlated strongly with the percentage of naive T cells measured by flow cytometry. Estimates of total diversity based on one million sequenced T cells were considered lower bounds and underestimates. Because profiling used bulk unsorted PBMCs, naive and antigen-experienced compartments could not be compared conclusively. Compared with the aged group, the long-lived group had more naive CD4+ T cells, fewer expanded clones and increased TCR diversity, suggesting age selection.

These data were also reused for a study on T cells of mothers and their children. Looking at the second paper: Nine systemically healthy Caucasian individuals, comprising three mothers and their six children, were included as donors. cDNA synthesis consumed the entire amount of extracted RNA, loaded at around 1.4 ug RNA in each 15 ul reaction. Sample barcodes and 2-4 random nucleotides were added via the M1S primer in the second PCR. Over 8.5 million TCR beta CDR3 reads were obtained for each mother, and around 3 million reads were obtained for each child. TCR recombination output is similarly shaped by thymic selection in related and unrelated pairs, with a minor effect exerted by inherited differences. Normalized repertoire overlap was always slightly but never significantly higher in related than unrelated mother-child pairs. No persistent microchimeric T cell clones were found, with a detection sensitivity of around 100 clones per million clonotypes. The study used deep NGS to compare TCR beta repertoires of mothers and children, seeking features distinguishing related mother-child pairs from unrelated individuals. On average, the children were 11 +/- 4 years old, while the mothers were 40 +/- 4 years old. After adapter ligation with NEBNext reagents, the libraries were sequenced on Illumina HiSeq 2000 with 100+100 nt paired-end reads. To prevent cross-contamination, the mother and child libraries were prepared a month apart and were sequenced in separate runs. For each donor, somewhere between about 500,000 and 2,300,000 distinct TCR beta clonotypes were identified. Naive TCR beta clonotypes were estimated from low-frequency clonotypes matched to each donor's FACS-determined naive share, without sorting.

This TCR was sampled from a boy aged 5-17 years in good health. The sample taken for sequencing was blood.

The sequenced DNA is TGTGCCATCAGTGAGCCCGGGACTAGCGGGAATAGCTACGAGCAGTACTTC. It translates as CAISEPGTSGNSYEQYF. The chain was built from TRBV10-3 and TRBJ2-7; the junction holds 13 bases that match TRBD2. Sequences ENHRY (CDR1) and SYGVKD (CDR2) are obtained from the germline V gene. V is pruned by 2 bases and J by 3 bases, leaving 7 bases of the junction without a gene match. Its CDR3 holds 17 amino acids, cysteine through phenylalanine. Only CDR3 DNA remains: 51 bases, in frame from the first base.